This is a list of T cell receptor beta chains from one sample in a study of tumor-infiltrating lymphocytes in localized non-small cell lung cancer. The method was immunoSEQ multiplex PCR; TCRdb's version includes in-frame clones alone and lacks a portion of them. In the table there are about 23,000 clones, 69% of which are singletons. Sequencing input: lung tumor tissue. These receptor sequences come from a human donor with non-small cell lung cancer. The CDR3 runs from the conserved cysteine through the conserved F or W. The order of the fields is J gene, V gene, clone size, D gene, CDR3 DNA, CDR3 protein. A D gene is named only where the DNA matches it firmly. Size is stated for part of the rows, as once, few or many counts, or as a class when the clone is expanded.

j_gene: TRBJ2-3; v_gene: TRBV2; abundance: few; d_gene: NA; CDR3nt: TGTGCCAGCAGTGATGGGCGGGGCACAGATACGCAGTATTTT; CDR3aa: CASSDGRGTDTQYF
j_gene: TRBJ1-1; v_gene: TRBV9; abundance: NA; d_gene: NA; CDR3nt: TGTGCCAGCAGCCCCACCCCGTCCCCTGAAGCTTTCTTT; CDR3aa: CASSPTPSPEAFF
j_gene: TRBJ2-2; v_gene: TRBV2; abundance: few; d_gene: TRBD1; CDR3nt: TGTGCCAGCAGTATAACAGGGGTTTTGAACACCGGGGAGCTGTTTTTT; CDR3aa: CASSITGVLNTGELFF
j_gene: TRBJ1-1; v_gene: TRBV7-9; abundance: NA; d_gene: TRBD1; CDR3nt: TGTGCCAGCAGCTCCCGCCCTAGTAGGGGGCCTGGGAACACTGAAGCTTTCTTT; CDR3aa: CASSSRPSRGPGNTEAFF
j_gene: TRBJ2-1; v_gene: TRBV20-1; abundance: NA; d_gene: NA; CDR3nt: TGCAGTGCTAGACTCTATGAGCAGTTCTTC; CDR3aa: CSARLYEQFF
j_gene: TRBJ2-7; v_gene: TRBV27; abundance: NA; d_gene: NA; CDR3nt: TGTGCCAGCAGTATTCGGACAAAACCCGACGAGCAGTACTTC; CDR3aa: CASSIRTKPDEQYF
j_gene: TRBJ2-7; v_gene: TRBV19; abundance: NA; d_gene: NA; CDR3nt: TGTGCCAGTAGCATCGACAGCTCCTACGAGCAGTACTTC; CDR3aa: CASSIDSSYEQYF
j_gene: TRBJ2-7; v_gene: TRBV5-1; abundance: NA; d_gene: TRBD2; CDR3nt: TGCGCCAGCAGCTTAACTAGCGGGAGTTCCTACGAGCAGTACTTC; CDR3aa: CASSLTSGSSYEQYF
j_gene: TRBJ2-3; v_gene: TRBV11-2; abundance: NA; d_gene: NA; CDR3nt: TGTGCCAGCACCCCACAGGGCCTTAGCACAGATACGCAGTATTTT; CDR3aa: CASTPQGLSTDTQYF
j_gene: TRBJ1-1; v_gene: TRBV11-3; abundance: few; d_gene: TRBD1; CDR3nt: TGTGCCAGCAGCCCTACAGGGGGCCAAACTGAAGCTTTCTTT; CDR3aa: CASSPTGGQTEAFF
j_gene: TRBJ2-7; v_gene: TRBV2; abundance: NA; d_gene: TRBD2; CDR3nt: TGTGCCAGCAGTGAAGCGCGGGGGGGCGAGCAGTACTTC; CDR3aa: CASSEARGGEQYF
j_gene: TRBJ2-1; v_gene: TRBV7-2; abundance: NA; d_gene: NA; CDR3nt: TGTGCCAGCAGCTTGAGACAGGCTGGGGAGCAGTTCTTC; CDR3aa: CASSLRQAGEQFF
j_gene: TRBJ1-2; v_gene: TRBV27; abundance: NA; d_gene: NA; CDR3nt: TGTGCCAGCAGTTTTCTCGGGGGGGGACCTCAGGGCTACACCTTC; CDR3aa: CASSFLGGGPQGYTF
j_gene: TRBJ1-1; v_gene: TRBV5-4; abundance: NA; d_gene: TRBD1; CDR3nt: TGTGCCAGCAGGAAGGACAGGGGGTTCTCTGAAGCTTTCTTT; CDR3aa: CASRKDRGFSEAFF
j_gene: TRBJ1-4; v_gene: TRBV19; abundance: NA; d_gene: NA; CDR3nt: TGTGCCAGTAGTATCCAGCTTGCAACTAATGAAAAACTGTTTTTT; CDR3aa: CASSIQLATNEKLFF
j_gene: TRBJ1-2; v_gene: TRBV18; abundance: NA; d_gene: NA; CDR3nt: TGTGCCAGCTCACGGGACCGACGAGGCTACACCTTC; CDR3aa: CASSRDRRGYTF
j_gene: TRBJ1-1; v_gene: TRBV5-1; abundance: NA; d_gene: TRBD1; CDR3nt: TGCGCCAGCAGAAGGGGACAGGGGGCGTTGGACACTGAAGCTTTCTTT; CDR3aa: CASRRGQGALDTEAFF
j_gene: TRBJ2-2; v_gene: TRBV5-4; abundance: NA; d_gene: TRBD2; CDR3nt: TGTGCCAGCAGCTTTCCTAGCGGGAACACCGGGGAGCTGTTTTTT; CDR3aa: CASSFPSGNTGELFF
j_gene: TRBJ2-3; v_gene: TRBV7-9; abundance: once; d_gene: TRBD1; CDR3nt: TGTGCCAGCAGCTTAAATGGGATACGGACAGGGACGGGAGATACGCAGTATTTT; CDR3aa: CASSLNGIRTGTGDTQYF
j_gene: TRBJ1-1; v_gene: TRBV18; abundance: few; d_gene: NA; CDR3nt: TGTGCCAGCTCAGTCCAGGGGAAGAACACTGAAGCTTTCTTT; CDR3aa: CASSVQGKNTEAFF
j_gene: TRBJ2-2; v_gene: TRBV4-1; abundance: NA; d_gene: NA; CDR3nt: TGCGCCAGCTCCCATTTGGGGGCGCGGTCCGGGGAGCTGTTTTTT; CDR3aa: CASSHLGARSGELFF
j_gene: TRBJ2-5; v_gene: TRBV5-4; abundance: NA; d_gene: TRBD2; CDR3nt: TGTGCCAGCAGCTTGGAGCTAGCGGGAGTTGAAGAGACCCAGTACTTC; CDR3aa: CASSLELAGVEETQYF
j_gene: TRBJ2-2; v_gene: TRBV5-1; abundance: medium-sized; d_gene: NA; CDR3nt: TGCGCCAGCAGCGCCGACCCCGGGACGGCCGGGGAGCTGTTTTTT; CDR3aa: CASSADPGTAGELFF
j_gene: TRBJ2-7; v_gene: TRBV6-6; abundance: NA; d_gene: NA; CDR3nt: TGTGCCAGCAGTTACTCGAGCCGGACAAGGTCTGAGCAGTACTTC; CDR3aa: CASSYSSRTRSEQYF
j_gene: TRBJ1-4; v_gene: TRBV6-5; abundance: medium-sized; d_gene: NA; CDR3nt: TGTGCCAGCAGTTACGAGGGGGCAACTAATGAAAAACTGTTTTTT; CDR3aa: CASSYEGATNEKLFF
j_gene: TRBJ2-5; v_gene: TRBV6-1; abundance: NA; d_gene: TRBD2; CDR3nt: TGTGCCAGCAGTGACTGGACTAGCGGAGAGACCCAGTACTTC; CDR3aa: CASSDWTSGETQYF
j_gene: TRBJ2-2; v_gene: TRBV28; abundance: NA; d_gene: NA; CDR3nt: TGTGCCAGCAGTCCTACACGTTTTTCCCACAAGACAGTCAAGAACACCGGGGAGCTGTTTTTT; CDR3aa: CASSPTRFSHKTVKNTGELFF
j_gene: TRBJ2-1; v_gene: TRBV7-8; abundance: NA; d_gene: TRBD2; CDR3nt: TGTGCCAGCAGCTTCACTTTGAAGCGGGAGGGCCGGTTACCGTTCTTC; CDR3aa: CASSFTLKREGRLPFF
j_gene: TRBJ1-1; v_gene: TRBV29-1; abundance: NA; d_gene: NA; CDR3nt: TGCAGCGTTGGACAGGAGATGAACACTGAAGCTTTCTTT; CDR3aa: CSVGQEMNTEAFF
j_gene: TRBJ1-1; v_gene: TRBV18; abundance: NA; d_gene: NA; CDR3nt: TGTGCCAGCTCACCCGGGAGCTTGAGGGGAAACACTGAAGCTTTCTTT; CDR3aa: CASSPGSLRGNTEAFF
j_gene: TRBJ2-1; v_gene: TRBV9; abundance: NA; d_gene: NA; CDR3nt: TGTGCCAGCAGCTTCTACTCCGACTCCTACAATGAGCAGTTCTTC; CDR3aa: CASSFYSDSYNEQFF
j_gene: TRBJ2-3; v_gene: TRBV2; abundance: NA; d_gene: NA; CDR3nt: TGTGCCAGCGGGGAAGCGTTTAGCACAGATACGCAGTATTTT; CDR3aa: CASGEAFSTDTQYF
j_gene: TRBJ1-5; v_gene: TRBV7-9; abundance: few; d_gene: TRBD1; CDR3nt: TGTGCCAGCAGATCACAGGGGAGCAATCAGCCCCAGCATTTT; CDR3aa: CASRSQGSNQPQHF
j_gene: TRBJ1-5; v_gene: TRBV2; abundance: NA; d_gene: NA; CDR3nt: TGTGCCAGCAGTGTGGTAAGCAATCAGCCCCAGCATTTT; CDR3aa: CASSVVSNQPQHF
j_gene: TRBJ1-1; v_gene: TRBV7-2; abundance: NA; d_gene: TRBD1; CDR3nt: TGTGCCAGCAGCTTTCACAGGGGGAACACTGAAGCTTTCTTT; CDR3aa: CASSFHRGNTEAFF
j_gene: TRBJ2-1; v_gene: TRBV18; abundance: NA; d_gene: NA; CDR3nt: TGTGCCAGCTCACCACCGTCGAGCAATGAGCAGTTCTTC; CDR3aa: CASSPPSSNEQFF
j_gene: TRBJ2-7; v_gene: TRBV27; abundance: NA; d_gene: NA; CDR3nt: TGTGCCAGCAGTTGGGGCTACGAGCAGTACTTC; CDR3aa: CASSWGYEQYF
j_gene: TRBJ2-2; v_gene: TRBV6-5; abundance: few; d_gene: NA; CDR3nt: TGTGCCAGCAGTCTATACAGTGCCACCGGGGAGCTGTTTTTT; CDR3aa: CASSLYSATGELFF
j_gene: TRBJ2-2; v_gene: TRBV10-3; abundance: NA; d_gene: TRBD1; CDR3nt: TGTGCCATCAGAACGGGACAGTCGAGCACCGGGGAGCTGTTTTTT; CDR3aa: CAIRTGQSSTGELFF
j_gene: TRBJ1-1; v_gene: TRBV28; abundance: NA; d_gene: NA; CDR3nt: TGTGCCAGCAGCCCGGGGGAAGGACTTTTTTTGAACACTGAAGCTTTCTTT; CDR3aa: CASSPGEGLFLNTEAFF
j_gene: TRBJ2-1; v_gene: TRBV19; abundance: NA; d_gene: TRBD2; CDR3nt: TGTGCCAGTAGGGCCGGACTAGCCGTGCTTTACAATGAGCAGTTCTTC; CDR3aa: CASRAGLAVLYNEQFF
j_gene: TRBJ1-4; v_gene: TRBV7-9; abundance: NA; d_gene: TRBD1; CDR3nt: TGTGCCAGCAGCCTTCGGACAGGGACTAATGAAAAACTGTTTTTT; CDR3aa: CASSLRTGTNEKLFF
j_gene: TRBJ1-1; v_gene: TRBV21-1; abundance: NA; d_gene: NA; CDR3nt: TGTGCCAGCAGCCCTCCCCAGGGGGTGACTGAAGCTTTCTTT; CDR3aa: CASSPPQGVTEAFF
j_gene: TRBJ1-1; v_gene: TRBV7-9; abundance: few; d_gene: NA; CDR3nt: TGTGCCAGCAGCTTAGGGGGCGTCGGCACTGAAGCTTTCTTT; CDR3aa: CASSLGGVGTEAFF
j_gene: TRBJ2-5; v_gene: TRBV28; abundance: NA; d_gene: TRBD1; CDR3nt: TGTGCCAGCACCCCCGGGGGGACAGGGTTCGGGAAGACCCAGTACTTC; CDR3aa: CASTPGGTGFGKTQYF
j_gene: TRBJ2-7; v_gene: TRBV28; abundance: NA; d_gene: NA; CDR3nt: TGTGCCAGCAAGGAGGTGGGCGAGCAGTACTTC; CDR3aa: CASKEVGEQYF
j_gene: TRBJ2-7; v_gene: TRBV6-6; abundance: NA; d_gene: TRBD1; CDR3nt: TGTGCCAGCAGTACTCGACAGGGGGTGGACGAGCAGTACTTC; CDR3aa: CASSTRQGVDEQYF